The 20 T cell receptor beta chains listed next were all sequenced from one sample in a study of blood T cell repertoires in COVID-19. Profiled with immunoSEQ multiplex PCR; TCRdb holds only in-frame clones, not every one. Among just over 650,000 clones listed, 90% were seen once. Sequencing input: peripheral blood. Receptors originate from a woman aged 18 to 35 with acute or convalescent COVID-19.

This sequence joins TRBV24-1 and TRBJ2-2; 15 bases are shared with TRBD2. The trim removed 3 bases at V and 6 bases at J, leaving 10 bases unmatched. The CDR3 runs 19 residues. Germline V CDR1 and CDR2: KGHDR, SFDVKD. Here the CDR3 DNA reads TGTGCCACCAGTGATCGTACCGGGACTAGCGGGGGGCTGGCCGGGGAGCTGTTTTTT. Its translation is CATSDRTGTSGGLAGELFF.

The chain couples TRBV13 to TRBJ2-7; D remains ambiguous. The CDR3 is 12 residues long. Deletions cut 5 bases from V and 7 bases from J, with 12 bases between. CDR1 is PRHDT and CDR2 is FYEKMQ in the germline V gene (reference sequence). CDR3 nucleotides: TGTGCCAGCAGCGAGGCATCCGGGGAGCAGTACTTC. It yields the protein CASSEASGEQYF.

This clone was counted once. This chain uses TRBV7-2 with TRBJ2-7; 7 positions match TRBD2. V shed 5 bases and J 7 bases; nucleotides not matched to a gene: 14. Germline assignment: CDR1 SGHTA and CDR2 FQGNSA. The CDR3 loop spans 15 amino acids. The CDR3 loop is CASSPSGRAAGEQYF. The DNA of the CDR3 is TGTGCCAGCAGCCCTTCGGGGAGGGCCGCAGGGGAGCAGTACTTC.

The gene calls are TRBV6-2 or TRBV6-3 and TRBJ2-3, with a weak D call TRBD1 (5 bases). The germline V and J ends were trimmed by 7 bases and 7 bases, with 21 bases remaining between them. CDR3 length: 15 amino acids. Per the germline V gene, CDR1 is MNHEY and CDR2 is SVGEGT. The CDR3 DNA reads TGTGCCAGCAACCCTAGGGAAAGGGGTATGAATACGCAGTATTTT. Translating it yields CASNPRERGMNTQYF.

CDR3 sequence (DNA): TGTGCCAGCAGTGAGGCGGGACTAGCGGGCACCGGGGAGCTGTTTTTT. It yields the protein CASSEAGLAGTGELFF. The chain joins TRBV2 to TRBJ2-2; 12 bases map to TRBD2. Germline assignment: CDR1 SNHLY and CDR2 FYNNEI. The J segment lost 4 bases and the V segment lost 3 bases, leaving 3 bases of the junction unmatched. The CDR3 totals 16 residues.

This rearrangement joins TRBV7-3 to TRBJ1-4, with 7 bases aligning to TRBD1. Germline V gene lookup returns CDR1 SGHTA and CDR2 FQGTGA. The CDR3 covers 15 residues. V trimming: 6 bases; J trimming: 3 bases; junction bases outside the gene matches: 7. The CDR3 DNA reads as TGTGCCAGCAGGCCAACAGGGGACCCTAATGAAAAACTGTTTTTT. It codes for CASRPTGDPNEKLFF.

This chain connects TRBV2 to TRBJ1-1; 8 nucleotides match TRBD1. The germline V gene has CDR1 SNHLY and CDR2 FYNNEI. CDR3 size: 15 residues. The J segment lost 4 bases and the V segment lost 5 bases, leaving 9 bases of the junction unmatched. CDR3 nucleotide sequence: TGTGCCAGCAGTCCTTGGACAGGGTTGACCACTGAAGCTTTCTTT. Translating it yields CASSPWTGLTTEAFF.

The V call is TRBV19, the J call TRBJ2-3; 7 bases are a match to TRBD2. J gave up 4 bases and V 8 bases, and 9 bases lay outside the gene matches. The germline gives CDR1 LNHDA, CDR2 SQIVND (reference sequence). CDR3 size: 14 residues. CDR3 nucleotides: TGTGCCAGTTCCCGACTAGCATATTCAGATACGCAGTATTTT. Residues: CASSRLAYSDTQYF.

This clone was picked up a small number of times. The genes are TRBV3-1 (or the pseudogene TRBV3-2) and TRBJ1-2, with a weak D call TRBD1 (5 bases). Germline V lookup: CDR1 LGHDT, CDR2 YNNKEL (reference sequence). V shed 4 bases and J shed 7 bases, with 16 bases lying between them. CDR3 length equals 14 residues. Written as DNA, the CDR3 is TGTGCCAGCAGCCCAATCGAGCAGGGCTCTGGCTACACCTTC. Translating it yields CASSPIEQGSGYTF.

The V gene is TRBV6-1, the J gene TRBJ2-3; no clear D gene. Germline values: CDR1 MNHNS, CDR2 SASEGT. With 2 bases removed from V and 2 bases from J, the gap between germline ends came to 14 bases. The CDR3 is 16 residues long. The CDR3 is CASSESRVRNTDTQYF. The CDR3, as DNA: TGTGCCAGCAGTGAAAGTAGAGTCAGGAACACAGATACGCAGTATTTT.

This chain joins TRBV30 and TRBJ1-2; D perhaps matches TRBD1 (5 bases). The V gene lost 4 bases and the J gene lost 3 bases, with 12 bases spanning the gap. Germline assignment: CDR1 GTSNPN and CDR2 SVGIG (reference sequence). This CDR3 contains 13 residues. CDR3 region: CAWNGGTYYGYTF. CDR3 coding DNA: TGTGCCTGGAACGGGGGGACTTACTATGGCTACACCTTC.

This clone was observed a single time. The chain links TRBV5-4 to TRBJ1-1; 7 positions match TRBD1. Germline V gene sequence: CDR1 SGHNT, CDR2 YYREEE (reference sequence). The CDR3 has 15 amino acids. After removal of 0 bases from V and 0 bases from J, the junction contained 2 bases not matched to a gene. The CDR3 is CASSLGGQMNTEAFF. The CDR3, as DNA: TGTGCCAGCAGCTTGGGGGGACAGATGAACACTGAAGCTTTCTTT.

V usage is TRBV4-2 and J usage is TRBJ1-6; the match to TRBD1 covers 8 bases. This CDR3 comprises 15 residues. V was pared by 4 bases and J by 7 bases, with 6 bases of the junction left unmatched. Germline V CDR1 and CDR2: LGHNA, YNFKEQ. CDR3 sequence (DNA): TGTGCCAGCAGCCTACGGACAGGGAGAAATTCACCCCTCCACTTT. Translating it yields CASSLRTGRNSPLHF.

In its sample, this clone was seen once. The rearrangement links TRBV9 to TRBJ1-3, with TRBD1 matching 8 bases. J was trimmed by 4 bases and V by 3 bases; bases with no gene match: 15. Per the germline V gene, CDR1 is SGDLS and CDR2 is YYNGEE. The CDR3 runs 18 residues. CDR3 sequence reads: CASSARHPSTGVGNTIYF. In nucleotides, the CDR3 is TGTGCCAGCAGCGCCCGCCATCCGTCGACAGGGGTAGGAAACACCATATATTTT.

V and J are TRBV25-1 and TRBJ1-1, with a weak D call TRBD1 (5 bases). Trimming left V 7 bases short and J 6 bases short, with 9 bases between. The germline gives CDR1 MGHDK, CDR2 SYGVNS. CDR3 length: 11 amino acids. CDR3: CASTQGPEAFF. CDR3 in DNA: TGTGCCAGCACCCAGGGTCCTGAAGCTTTCTTT. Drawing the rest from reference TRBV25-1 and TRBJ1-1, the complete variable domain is EADIYQTPRYLVIGTGKKITLECSQTMGHDKMYWYQQDPGMELHLIHYSYGVNSTEKGDLSSESTVSRIRTEHFPLTLESARPSHTSQYLCASTQGPEAFFGQGTRLTVV.

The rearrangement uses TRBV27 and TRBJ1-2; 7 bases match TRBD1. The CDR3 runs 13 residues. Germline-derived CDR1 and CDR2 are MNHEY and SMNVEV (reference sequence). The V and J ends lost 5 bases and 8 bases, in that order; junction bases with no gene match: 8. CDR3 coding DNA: TGTGCCAGCAGTCACAGCACAGGGGCGGGCTACACCTTC. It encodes CASSHSTGAGYTF.

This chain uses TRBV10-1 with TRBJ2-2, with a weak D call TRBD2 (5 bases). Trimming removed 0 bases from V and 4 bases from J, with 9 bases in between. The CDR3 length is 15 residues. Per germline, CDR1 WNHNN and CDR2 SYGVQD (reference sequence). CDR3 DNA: TGCGCCAGCAGTGAGTCGATCGGGGTCACCGGGGAGCTGTTTTTT. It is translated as CASSESIGVTGELFF.

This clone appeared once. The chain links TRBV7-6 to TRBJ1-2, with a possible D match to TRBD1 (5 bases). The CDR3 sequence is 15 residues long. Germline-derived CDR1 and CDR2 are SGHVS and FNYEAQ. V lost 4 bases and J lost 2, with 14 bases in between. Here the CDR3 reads CASSSLGGDNYGYTF. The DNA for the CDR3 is TGTGCCAGCAGCTCCCTTGGGGGGGACAACTATGGCTACACCTTC.

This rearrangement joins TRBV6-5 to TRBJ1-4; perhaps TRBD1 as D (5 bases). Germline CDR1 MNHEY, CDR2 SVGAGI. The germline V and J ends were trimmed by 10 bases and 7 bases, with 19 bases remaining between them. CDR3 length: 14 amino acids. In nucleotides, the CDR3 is TGTGCCACCTCGCGACGGCAGGGAAGTGAAAAACTGTTTTTT. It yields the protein CATSRRQGSEKLFF.

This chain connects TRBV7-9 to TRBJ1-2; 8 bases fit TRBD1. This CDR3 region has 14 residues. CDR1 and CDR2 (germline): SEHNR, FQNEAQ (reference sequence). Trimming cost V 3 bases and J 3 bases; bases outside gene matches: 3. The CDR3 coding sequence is TGTGCCAGCAGCTTCCAGGGGGCGCACTATGGCTACACCTTC. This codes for CASSFQGAHYGYTF.